This T cell receptor beta chain was sequenced during a study of T cells in Graves' hyperthyroidism and ophthalmopathy. RNA transcripts yielded amplified TCR beta CDR3 regions. The HTBI primer set served for first-round RT-PCR of the TCR CDR3. One entry per CDR3 protein, called by TCRdb with MiXCR from the multiplex PCR reads. The sample lists fewer than 800,000 distinct CDR3 sequences, about 15% occurring once. The study's findings and limits: Most thyroid-expanded clonotypes above 0.001 were also found in blood.

Diagnostic assessment was based on clinical symptoms, serum thyroxine and TRAb, thyroid ultrasound and orbital computed tomography. This CDR3 is 15 amino acids long. The V end was cut by 6 bases, the J end by 5 bases, with 17 bases between. CDR1 LNHDA and CDR2 SQIVND come from the germline V gene (reference sequence). With respect to this clonotype: The antigen remains undetermined.

This clonotype was sampled from a man aged 18-30 years with Graves' hyperthyroidism. V and J are TRBV19 and TRBJ2-1, with D perhaps TRBD1 (5 bases). Sample: blood. The chain's CDR3 is CASSPRRSRDNEQFF. The CDR3 DNA sequence: TGTGCCAGTAGCCCTCGTAGGAGCAGGGACAATGAGCAGTTCTTC.